This TCR beta chain is drawn from a study of blood T cell repertoires in COVID-19. The junction had 6 bases not matched to a gene; V was cut back by 3 bases and J by 0 bases. Germline V gene sequence: CDR1 DFQATT, CDR2 SNEGSKA (reference sequence). The CDR3 consists of 16 residues. Categorization into cohorts depended on clinical history that participants reported. The authors' processing: The assay estimated nucleated cells by amplifying reference gene primers. Libraries were prepared by immunoSEQ multiplex PCR; TCRdb keeps only in-frame clonotypes and omits some of them. Clone size and the V and J calls come from that table; the DNA yielded D and trimming. The data contain some 150,000 clones, roughly 84% of them singletons.

This chain links TRBV20-1 with TRBJ2-4, with 9 bases lining up with TRBD2. The clonotype comes from a woman aged 45-59 years who had been exposed to COVID-19. Sequencing used PBMCs or T cells enriched from blood (not recorded which). The CDR3 nucleotides are TGCAGTGCTAGTGACCTAGCGGGGTTAGCCAAAAACATTCAGTACTTC. Translating it yields CSASDLAGLAKNIQYF.